Following are 20 T cell receptor beta chains from one sample sequenced in a study of T-cell reconstitution after alpha-beta-depleted transplantation in children. Preparation of the TCRbeta library used unique molecular identifiers. TCRdb re-called the PCR reads through MiXCR, storing one row per CDR3 protein. The sample lists 250,000 to 350,000 distinct CDR3 sequences, 9.9% occurring once. This specimen consisted of PBMCs from the stem cell graft donor, obtained from the stem cell graft. All receptors derive from a human donor who donated a stem cell graft to a child with SCID.

This clonotype has only a few counts. V and J are TRBV11-3 and TRBJ2-3; D is perhaps TRBD2 (5 bases). Trimming pared 2 bases from V and 6 bases from J, leaving 15 bases between. Germline CDR1 reads SGHNT; CDR2 reads YENEEA. CDR3 size: 15 residues. The CDR3, as DNA: TGTGCCAGCAGCTTATGGTCAAGCGAGCGGGATACGCAGTATTTT. It is translated as CASSLWSSERDTQYF. The full variable domain, with the rest looked up from reference TRBV11-3 and TRBJ2-3, is EAGVVQSPRYKIIEKKQPVAFWCNPISGHNTLYWYLQNLGQGPELLIRYENEEAVDDSQLPKDRFSAERLKGVDSTLKIQPAELGDSAVYLCASSLWSSERDTQYFGPGTRLTVL.

The chain joins TRBV20-1 to TRBJ2-1, with D possibly TRBD2 on 6 matching bases. Trimming took off 6 bases at V and 2 bases at J, with 14 bases between the two ends. This CDR3 has 14 residues. Germline-derived CDR1 and CDR2 are DFQATT and SNEGSKA (reference sequence). The CDR3, as DNA: TGCAGTGCACGGAGGGTGGTCGCCTACAATGAGCAGTTCTTC. It yields the protein CSARRVVAYNEQFF.

This clonotype has more than one count but fewer than ten. The chain employs TRBV6-5 and TRBJ2-3, with no clear D. The CDR3 consists of 16 residues. Trimming took off 0 bases at V and 4 bases at J, with 14 bases between the two ends. The V gene's germline CDR1 is MNHEY and CDR2 SVGAGI. The CDR3 DNA is TGTGCCAGCAGTTACTCGACGCCCTCGACTCCAGATACGCAGTATTTT. It encodes CASSYSTPSTPDTQYF.

The chain carries TRBV15 and TRBJ2-7, with no clear D. The CDR3 is 12 residues long. Trimming cost V 3 bases and J 6 bases, with 9 bases left between them. The germline V gene encodes CDR1 LNHNV and CDR2 YYDKDF (reference sequence). In DNA form, the CDR3 reads TGTGCCACCAGCAGGAGAGGTAGCGAGCAGTACTTC. Translation gives CATSRRGSEQYF.

This clonotype came up a few times. The chain has TRBV12-3 or TRBV12-4 and TRBJ1-2; D perhaps matches TRBD1 (5 bases). V was shortened by 0 bases and J by 6 bases, with 8 bases between the two germline ends. The CDR3 consists of 13 residues. In nucleotides, the CDR3 is TGTGCCAGCAGTTTAGCGCAGGGACATGGCTACACCTTC. Encoded protein: CASSLAQGHGYTF.

The chain combines TRBV7-9 with TRBJ2-7; 8 bases agree with TRBD1. The germline V gene has CDR1 SEHNR and CDR2 FQNEAQ (reference sequence). The CDR3 consists of 15 residues. V shed 4 bases, J shed 3 bases, and the junction held 8 bases outside the gene matches. The CDR3 here is CASSYRDRTNYEQYF. DNA of the CDR3: TGTGCCAGCAGCTACCGGGACAGGACTAACTACGAGCAGTACTTC.

This clonotype has more than one count but fewer than ten. The J gene is TRBJ2-1, the V gene TRBV20-1, with D possibly being TRBD2 (6 bases). Germline V gives CDR1 DFQATT, CDR2 SNEGSKA (reference sequence). Trimming pared 0 bases from V and 0 bases from J, leaving 15 bases between. This CDR3 comprises 17 residues. Here the CDR3 DNA reads TGCAGTGCTAGAGATCCGTCCCGGGGGAGCTCCTACAATGAGCAGTTCTTC. Translation gives CSARDPSRGSSYNEQFF.

This clonotype has ten or more counts. V and J are TRBV6-5 and TRBJ2-5; no firm D call. The CDR3 loop spans 12 amino acids. CDR1 is MNHEY and CDR2 is SVGAGI in the germline V gene. V lost 2 bases and J 4 bases, leaving 5 bases between the germline ends. CDR3 in DNA: TGTGCCAGCAGTTACGGTAGAGAGACCCAGTACTTC. Encoded protein: CASSYGRETQYF.

The chain carries TRBV5-5 and TRBJ2-1; D not certain. From germline, CDR1 is SGHKS and CDR2 YYEKEE (reference sequence). The CDR3 covers 14 residues. The V end was cut by 2 bases, the J end by 7 bases, with 13 bases between. The CDR3 protein is CASSFPGGSNEQFF. The CDR3 DNA reads TGTGCCAGCAGCTTCCCGGGCGGTAGTAATGAGCAGTTCTTC.

Ten or more counts support this clonotype. V is TRBV2 and J is TRBJ2-7; no clear D. CDR3 length equals 12 residues. Deletions cut 6 bases from V and 6 bases from J, with 12 bases between. Germline CDR1 reads SNHLY; CDR2 reads FYNNEI. CDR3 coding DNA: TGTGCCAGCAGCCCGGTTCGGGTCGAGCAGTACTTC. It translates to CASSPVRVEQYF.

The chain employs TRBV27 and TRBJ1-2; 9 positions match TRBD1. Trimming cost V 2 bases and J 9 bases; bases outside gene matches: 7. Per germline, CDR1 MNHEY and CDR2 SMNVEV (reference sequence). This CDR3 is built from 14 residues. This CDR3 reads CASSLVGQGYCYTF. The CDR3 DNA reads as TGTGCCAGCAGTTTAGTTGGACAGGGGTATTGCTACACCTTC.

This clonotype has just a few counts. The V call is TRBV5-1, the J call TRBJ1-5; D may be TRBD1 (5 bases). CDR3 length equals 15 residues. Germline-derived CDR1 and CDR2 are SGHRS and YFSETQ. Trimming pared 0 bases from V and 0 bases from J, leaving 7 bases between. The CDR3 is CASSLVGASNQPQHF. The DNA for the CDR3 is TGCGCCAGCAGCTTGGTAGGGGCTAGCAATCAGCCCCAGCATTTT.

The chain has TRBV5-1 and TRBJ2-2, with D perhaps TRBD2 (6 bases). The CDR3 length is 14 residues. Trimming shortened V by 0 bases and J by 5 bases, and 8 bases separated the two germline ends. Germline values: CDR1 SGHRS, CDR2 YFSETQ. The chain's CDR3 is CASSLAGVTGELFF. The CDR3 DNA sequence: TGCGCCAGCAGCTTGGCGGGGGTTACCGGGGAGCTGTTTTTT.

A few counts support this clonotype. The chain joins TRBV2 to TRBJ2-7; D perhaps matches TRBD2 (6 bases). In germline, CDR1 is SNHLY, CDR2 FYNNEI. This CDR3 contains 12 residues. Between the trimmed V and J ends, which lost 10 bases and 1 base, there was a span of 11 bases. The CDR3, as DNA: TGTGCCACTATACGGGAGTCCTACGAGCAGTACTTC. Translating it yields CATIRESYEQYF.

This clonotype was seen a few times. The chain couples TRBV20-1 to TRBJ2-7, with 8 positions matching TRBD1. Germline-derived CDR1 and CDR2 are DFQATT and SNEGSKA (reference sequence). This CDR3 is 14 amino acids long. After removal of 5 bases from V and 2 bases from J, the junction contained 8 bases not matched to a gene. This CDR3 reads CSARRGQVTYEQYF. DNA for the CDR3: TGCAGTGCTCGGAGGGGACAGGTGACCTACGAGCAGTACTTC.

This clonotype was counted a few times. The J gene is TRBJ2-2, the V gene TRBV9, with 7 bases aligning to TRBD2. Trimming removed 3 bases from V and 4 bases from J; junction bases left unmatched: 6. The germline gives CDR1 SGDLS, CDR2 YYNGEE. CDR3 size: 15 residues. The CDR3 is CASSASAGFTGELFF. In nucleotides, the CDR3 is TGTGCCAGCAGCGCGTCAGCGGGGTTCACCGGGGAGCTGTTTTTT.

In this sample, this clonotype turned up many times. This sequence joins TRBV7-9 and TRBJ2-2; tentatively, D is TRBD2 (5 bases). CDR1 and CDR2 from the germline V gene are SEHNR and FQNEAQ (reference sequence). Trimming pared 6 bases from V and 7 bases from J, leaving 9 bases between. The CDR3 length is 12 residues. The CDR3 is CASREEGGELFF. CDR3 bases: TGTGCCAGCAGAGAAGAGGGCGGGGAGCTGTTTTTT.

This clonotype came up a few times. CDR3 sequence (DNA): TGCAGTGCTAGTGAGGTGGACACTGAAGCTTTCTTT. Its protein product is CSASEVDTEAFF. This rearrangement joins TRBV20-1 to TRBJ1-1; D not resolved. Germline-derived CDR1 and CDR2 are DFQATT and SNEGSKA (reference sequence). V was clipped by 3 bases and J by 3 bases, with 8 bases between them. This CDR3 contains 12 residues.

This clonotype has just a few counts. The V gene is TRBV4-2, the J gene TRBJ2-5; TRBD2 might be the D (6 bases). CDR1 and CDR2 (germline): LGHNA, YNFKEQ. The CDR3 has 14 residues. Trimming stripped 2 bases from V and 2 bases from J, with 9 bases between. The chain's CDR3 is CASSQTGVQETQYF. The CDR3, as DNA: TGTGCCAGCAGCCAAACGGGGGTGCAAGAGACCCAGTACTTC.

This clonotype appeared a few times. V usage is TRBV10-3 and J usage is TRBJ2-3; 10 positions match TRBD2. The V and J ends lost 0 bases and 6 bases, in that order; junction bases with no gene match: 6. Germline loops: CDR1 ENHRY, CDR2 SYGVKD. The CDR3 is 16 amino acids. As DNA, the CDR3 is TGTGCCATCAGTGAGTCGGCTAGCGGGGGCAGGGATACGCAGTATTTT. Translated: CAISESASGGRDTQYF.